The rows below give T cell receptor beta chains drawn from one sample of a study of T cells in Graves' hyperthyroidism and ophthalmopathy. TCRdb redid the calling of the multiplex PCR reads with MiXCR, one entry per CDR3 protein. The sample holds fewer than 350,000 distinct CDR3 sequences, around 18% seen once. Source material: blood. The receptors stem from a woman in her 40s with Graves' ophthalmopathy. The CDR3 runs from the conserved cysteine through the conserved F or W. Each record gives: J gene, clone size, D gene, V gene, CDR3 DNA, CDR3 protein. D genes are given only for firm matches. The listing skips clone size in some rows; elsewhere it reads once, few, many or a size class.

j_call: TRBJ2-2
clone_size: NA
d_call: NA
v_call: TRBV5-1
cdr3_nt: TGCGCCAGCAGCTTCTCCGGGGCTCGGGAGCTGTTTTTT
cdr3_aa: CASSFSGARELFF

j_call: TRBJ1-1
clone_size: many
d_call: NA
v_call: TRBV3-1
cdr3_nt: TGTGCCAGCAGCCCGCGCAGGAACACTGAAGCTTTCTTT
cdr3_aa: CASSPRRNTEAFF

j_call: TRBJ1-2
clone_size: many
d_call: TRBD1
v_call: TRBV7-2
cdr3_nt: TGTGCCAGCAGCTTAGCCGCTGGGACAGGGGGCGCCTATGGCTACACCTTC
cdr3_aa: CASSLAAGTGGAYGYTF

j_call: TRBJ2-7
clone_size: NA
d_call: TRBD1
v_call: TRBV27
cdr3_nt: TGTGCCAGCAGTTTAAGTACAGGGGTGACCGAGCAGTACTTC
cdr3_aa: CASSLSTGVTEQYF

j_call: TRBJ2-5
clone_size: many
d_call: NA
v_call: TRBV7-9
cdr3_nt: TGTGCCAGCAGCTTAACAGTCAGCCAAGAGACCCAGTACTTC
cdr3_aa: CASSLTVSQETQYF

j_call: TRBJ2-6
clone_size: few
d_call: NA
v_call: TRBV15
cdr3_nt: TGTGCCACCCGATTAACCACAGGGTCCTCTGGGGCCAACGTCCTGACTTTC
cdr3_aa: CATRLTTGSSGANVLTF

j_call: TRBJ2-4
clone_size: many
d_call: NA
v_call: TRBV29-1
cdr3_nt: TGCAGCGTTCGCTCACAAAACATTCAGTACTTC
cdr3_aa: CSVRSQNIQYF

j_call: TRBJ2-7
clone_size: many
d_call: NA
v_call: TRBV29-1
cdr3_nt: TGCAGCGTTGTACGGGGGCACGAGCAGTACTTC
cdr3_aa: CSVVRGHEQYF

j_call: TRBJ1-2
clone_size: once
d_call: NA
v_call: TRBV7-2
cdr3_nt: TGTGCCAGCAGCTTCCCCTCTTATGGCTACACCTTC
cdr3_aa: CASSFPSYGYTF

j_call: TRBJ1-1
clone_size: many
d_call: NA
v_call: TRBV19
cdr3_nt: TGTGCCAGTAGTGTCGACAGAGGGAACACTGAAGCTTTCTTT
cdr3_aa: CASSVDRGNTEAFF

j_call: TRBJ2-1
clone_size: few
d_call: TRBD2
v_call: TRBV6-2/TRBV6-3
cdr3_nt: TGTGCCAGCAGTTTTATCGGGAGGCGCCACGAGCAGTTCTTC
cdr3_aa: CASSFIGRRHEQFF

j_call: TRBJ2-2
clone_size: many
d_call: NA
v_call: TRBV6-2/TRBV6-3
cdr3_nt: TGTGCCAGCAGACGCCCGGGACGGACGAACACCGGGGAGCTGTTTTTT
cdr3_aa: CASRRPGRTNTGELFF

j_call: TRBJ2-5
clone_size: few
d_call: TRBD1
v_call: TRBV12-3/TRBV12-4
cdr3_nt: TGTGCCAGCAGTCCCATCGACAGGGGGGGGCAGACCCAGTACTTC
cdr3_aa: CASSPIDRGGQTQYF

j_call: TRBJ1-5
clone_size: many
d_call: NA
v_call: TRBV6-5
cdr3_nt: TGTGCCAGCAGTTACTCGCCGAGTCAGCCCCAGCATTTT
cdr3_aa: CASSYSPSQPQHF

j_call: TRBJ2-7
clone_size: NA
d_call: NA
v_call: TRBV6-2/TRBV6-3
cdr3_nt: TGTGCCAGCAGCGATACTAGTATCGAGCAGTACTTC
cdr3_aa: CASSDTSIEQYF

j_call: TRBJ1-1
clone_size: many
d_call: TRBD1
v_call: TRBV5-1
cdr3_nt: TGCGCCAGCAGCTTGGCGGGACAGGGGAAGTACGGTTTTTCTGAAGCTTTCTTT
cdr3_aa: CASSLAGQGKYGFSEAFF

j_call: TRBJ1-1
clone_size: many
d_call: NA
v_call: TRBV11-2
cdr3_nt: TGTGCCAGCAGCTTAGTTGTGGGGGGGCACACTGAAGCTTTCTTT
cdr3_aa: CASSLVVGGHTEAFF

j_call: TRBJ2-7
clone_size: NA
d_call: TRBD1
v_call: TRBV13
cdr3_nt: TGTGCCAGCAGCCCCGCGCAGGGGGCTGTCTACGAGCAGTACTTC
cdr3_aa: CASSPAQGAVYEQYF

j_call: TRBJ1-1
clone_size: many
d_call: NA
v_call: TRBV12-3/TRBV12-4
cdr3_nt: TGTGCCAGCAGTCCCGGCGGGGACTACATGAACACTGAAGCTTTCTTT
cdr3_aa: CASSPGGDYMNTEAFF

j_call: TRBJ1-1
clone_size: NA
d_call: NA
v_call: TRBV6-2/TRBV6-3
cdr3_nt: TGTGCCAGCAGTTACGGCCCCCTGAACACTGAGGCTTTCTTT
cdr3_aa: CASSYGPLNTEAFF

j_call: TRBJ1-3
clone_size: many
d_call: NA
v_call: TRBV20-1
cdr3_nt: TGCAGTGTTTTAGATGGAAACACCATATATTTT
cdr3_aa: CSVLDGNTIYF

j_call: TRBJ2-7
clone_size: many
d_call: TRBD2
v_call: TRBV7-7
cdr3_nt: TGTGCTAGCAGCTCGGGACTAGCGGGAGCTTCCTCCTACGAGCAGTACTTC
cdr3_aa: CASSSGLAGASSYEQYF

j_call: TRBJ2-5
clone_size: few
d_call: NA
v_call: TRBV3-1
cdr3_nt: TGTGCCAGCAGCCTAGAGGAGGGAGCAGAGACCCAGTACTTC
cdr3_aa: CASSLEEGAETQYF

j_call: TRBJ2-7
clone_size: many
d_call: TRBD1
v_call: TRBV12-3/TRBV12-4
cdr3_nt: TGTGCCAGCAGCCGGGACAGGGCCGAGCAGTACTTC
cdr3_aa: CASSRDRAEQYF

j_call: TRBJ1-1
clone_size: many
d_call: NA
v_call: TRBV12-3/TRBV12-4
cdr3_nt: TGTGCCAGCAGTTTAGGGGCAGGGAGGGCCGACACTGAAGCTTTCTTT
cdr3_aa: CASSLGAGRADTEAFF

j_call: TRBJ1-6
clone_size: many
d_call: TRBD1
v_call: TRBV6-1
cdr3_nt: TGTGCCAGCTCTGACAGGGTGGATTCACCCCTCCACTTT
cdr3_aa: CASSDRVDSPLHF

j_call: TRBJ1-3
clone_size: many
d_call: NA
v_call: TRBV13
cdr3_nt: TGTGCCAGCAGCTTAGGCAGGGACACCATATATTTT
cdr3_aa: CASSLGRDTIYF

j_call: TRBJ2-7
clone_size: many
d_call: TRBD1
v_call: TRBV4-1
cdr3_nt: TGCGCCAGCAGCGTCAGACAGGGGATCTACGAGCAGTACTTC
cdr3_aa: CASSVRQGIYEQYF

j_call: TRBJ1-1
clone_size: many
d_call: NA
v_call: TRBV7-2
cdr3_nt: TGTGCCAGCAGCTTAGTCGCCTCCACTGAAGCTTTCTTT
cdr3_aa: CASSLVASTEAFF

j_call: TRBJ1-2
clone_size: NA
d_call: NA
v_call: TRBV28
cdr3_nt: TGTGCCAGCAGATCGGGAGGGGACGGGGGCGGCTACACCTTC
cdr3_aa: CASRSGGDGGGYTF

j_call: TRBJ1-1
clone_size: many
d_call: NA
v_call: TRBV24-1
cdr3_nt: TGTGCCACCCAAAGTGGGAATAGCGCTGAAGCTTTCTTT
cdr3_aa: CATQSGNSAEAFF